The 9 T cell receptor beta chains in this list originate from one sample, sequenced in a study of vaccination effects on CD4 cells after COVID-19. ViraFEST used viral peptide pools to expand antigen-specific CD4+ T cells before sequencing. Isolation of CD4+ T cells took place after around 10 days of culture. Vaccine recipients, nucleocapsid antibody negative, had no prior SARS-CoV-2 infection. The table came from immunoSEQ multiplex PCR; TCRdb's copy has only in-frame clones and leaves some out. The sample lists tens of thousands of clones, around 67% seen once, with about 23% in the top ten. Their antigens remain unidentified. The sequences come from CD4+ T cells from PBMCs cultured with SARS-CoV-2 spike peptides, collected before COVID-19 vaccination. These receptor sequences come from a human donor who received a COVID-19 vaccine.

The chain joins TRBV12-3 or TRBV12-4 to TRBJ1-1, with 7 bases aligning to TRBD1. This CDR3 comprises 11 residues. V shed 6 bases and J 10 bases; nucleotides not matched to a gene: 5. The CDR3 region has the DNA TGTGCCAGCAGCAGACAGGGTCGAGCTTTCTTT. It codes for CASSRQGRAFF.

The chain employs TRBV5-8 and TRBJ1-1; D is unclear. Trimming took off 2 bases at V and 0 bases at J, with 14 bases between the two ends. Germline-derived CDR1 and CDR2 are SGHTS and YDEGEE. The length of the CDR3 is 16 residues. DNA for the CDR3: TGTGCCAGCAGCTTCGGACGGTTGACTTTGAACACTGAAGCTTTCTTT. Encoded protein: CASSFGRLTLNTEAFF.

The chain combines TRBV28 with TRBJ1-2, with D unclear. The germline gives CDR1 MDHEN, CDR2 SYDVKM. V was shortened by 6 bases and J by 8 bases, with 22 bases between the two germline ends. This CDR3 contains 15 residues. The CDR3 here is CASSPSTGRHGGYTF. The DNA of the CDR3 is TGTGCCAGCAGCCCTTCGACGGGAAGGCACGGAGGCTACACCTTC.

Written as DNA, the CDR3 is TGTGCCAGCAGTGAGTTCGGACTGAAGTCTCGGGAGCAGTACTTC. The encoded protein is CASSEFGLKSREQYF. V is TRBV6-1 and J is TRBJ2-7; perhaps TRBD2 as D (5 bases). Trimming stripped 3 bases from V and 7 bases from J, with 19 bases between. Germline CDR1 reads MNHNS; CDR2 reads SASEGT. The CDR3 totals 15 residues.

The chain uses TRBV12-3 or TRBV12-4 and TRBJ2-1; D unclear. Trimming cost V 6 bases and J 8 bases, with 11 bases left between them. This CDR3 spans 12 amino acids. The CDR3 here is CASRSPRHEQFF. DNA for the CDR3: TGTGCCAGCAGATCTCCTCGGCATGAGCAGTTCTTC.

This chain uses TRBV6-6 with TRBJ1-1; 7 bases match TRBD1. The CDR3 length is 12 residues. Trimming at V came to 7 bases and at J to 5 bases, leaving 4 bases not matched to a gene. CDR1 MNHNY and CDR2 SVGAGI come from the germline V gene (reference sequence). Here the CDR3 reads CASNLQGTEAFF. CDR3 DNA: TGTGCCAGCAATCTACAGGGGACTGAAGCTTTCTTT.

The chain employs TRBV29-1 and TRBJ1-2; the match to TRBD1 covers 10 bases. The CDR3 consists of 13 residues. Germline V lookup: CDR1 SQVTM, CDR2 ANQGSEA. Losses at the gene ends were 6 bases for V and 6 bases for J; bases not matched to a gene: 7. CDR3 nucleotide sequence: TGCAGCGTGCAGGGACAGGGGTTAAATGGCTACACCTTC. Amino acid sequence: CSVQGQGLNGYTF.

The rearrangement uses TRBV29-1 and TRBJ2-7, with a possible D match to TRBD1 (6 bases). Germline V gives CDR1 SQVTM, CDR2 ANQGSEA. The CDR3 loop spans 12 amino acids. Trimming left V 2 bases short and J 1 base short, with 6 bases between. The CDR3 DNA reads TGCAGCGTTGAACAGGGGTCCTACGAGCAGTACTTC. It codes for CSVEQGSYEQYF.

The CDR3 is CATSRALGTGSSTDTQYF. The CDR3 DNA reads TGTGCCACCAGCAGAGCGCTCGGGACAGGCTCTAGCACAGATACGCAGTATTTT. The J gene is TRBJ2-3, the V gene TRBV15, with 8 bases aligning to TRBD1. The CDR3 covers 18 residues. The germline V gene encodes CDR1 LNHNV and CDR2 YYDKDF (reference sequence). The V gene end was trimmed by 1 base and the J gene end by 0 bases; junction bases not matched to a gene: 9.